The next 29 T cell receptor beta chains were all read from a single sample in a study of cytomegalovirus exposure and HLA in healthy donors. PCR employed 60 Vbeta and 13 Jbeta primers. Measured with immunoSEQ multiplex PCR; TCRdb has only the in-frame clones, and not every one. Seen here are 150,000 or so clones, more than 75% observed once, and the top ten hold about 2.4%. The specimen sequenced was PBMCs. The source is a man over 45 in good health and CMV-seronegative.

The J gene is TRBJ2-3, the V gene TRBV5-4, with TRBD2 identical over 7 bases. The germline CDR1 and CDR2 sequences are SGHNT and YYREEE (reference sequence). This CDR3 comprises 15 residues. After removal of 3 bases from V and 4 bases from J, the junction contained 8 bases not matched to a gene. CDR3 nucleotide sequence: TGTGCCAGCAGCTCCCGGGCGGGAGAAGCAGATACGCAGTATTTT. Encoded protein: CASSSRAGEADTQYF.

The rearrangement uses TRBV19 and TRBJ1-2, with a tentative D call TRBD1 (6 bases). CDR3 length: 14 amino acids. Germline V CDR1 and CDR2: LNHDA, SQIVND (reference sequence). V lost 4 bases and J lost 2, with 11 bases in between. In nucleotides, the CDR3 is TGTGCCAGTAGTAGTTTTGGGACAAACTATGGCTACACCTTC. Protein product: CASSSFGTNYGYTF.

J is TRBJ1-6 and V is TRBV2; 7 bases fit TRBD1. Trimming cost V 6 bases and J 7 bases; bases outside gene matches: 12. CDR1 SNHLY and CDR2 FYNNEI come from the germline V gene. This CDR3 is built from 16 residues. The CDR3 here is CASSGALGGGNSPLHF. The CDR3 DNA reads TGTGCCAGCAGCGGTGCCCTAGGGGGCGGCAATTCACCCCTCCACTTT.

This sequence joins TRBV2 and TRBJ2-1; tentatively, D is TRBD1 (6 bases). This CDR3 has 14 residues. Germline CDR1 SNHLY, CDR2 FYNNEI. With 4 bases removed from V and 2 bases from J, the gap between germline ends came to 9 bases. In nucleotides, the CDR3 is TGTGCCAGCAGTGCCCGACAGGCCTACAATGAGCAGTTCTTC. Amino acid sequence: CASSARQAYNEQFF.

The chain is built from TRBV7-8 and TRBJ2-2; 7 positions agree with TRBD1. CDR1 and CDR2 (germline): SGHVS, FQNEAQ. V trimming: 1 base; J trimming: 4 bases; junction bases outside the gene matches: 3. The CDR3 runs 15 residues. CDR3 sequence (DNA): TGTGCCAGCAGCTTAGACAGGGGAATCACCGGGGAGCTGTTTTTT. Translating it yields CASSLDRGITGELFF.

V is TRBV4-2 and J is TRBJ2-2, with 10 bases identical to TRBD2. Germline CDR1 and CDR2: LGHNA and YNFKEQ. This CDR3 has 18 amino acids. Trimming removed 1 base from V and 7 bases from J; junction bases left unmatched: 12. CDR3 amino acids: CASSQGPTSGESNGELFF. The CDR3, as DNA: TGTGCCAGCAGCCAAGGCCCCACTAGCGGGGAAAGCAACGGGGAGCTGTTTTTT.

The CDR3 protein is CASSDGGTQQPQHF. For the CDR3, the DNA is TGTGCCAGCAGTGACGGGGGTACGCAGCAGCCCCAGCATTTT. V is TRBV6-5 and J is TRBJ1-5; D possibly corresponds to TRBD1 (5 bases). In germline, CDR1 is MNHEY, CDR2 SVGAGI. V shed 5 bases and J shed 7 bases, with 15 bases lying between them. The CDR3 length is 14 residues.

This clone has more than one count but fewer than ten. The chain links TRBV15 to TRBJ2-4; the D gene is possibly TRBD2 (5 bases). The CDR3 contains 13 residues. Germline assignment: CDR1 LNHNV and CDR2 YYDKDF (reference sequence). V dropped 3 bases and J dropped 9 bases, with 12 bases sitting between them. The CDR3 here is CATSRQEEGIQYF. The DNA for the CDR3 is TGTGCCACCAGCAGGCAGGAGGAAGGCATTCAGTACTTC.

This clone has a single count. The DNA for the CDR3 is TGTGCCAGCAGCCTCTTCTATGGCTACACCTTC. It specifies CASSLFYGYTF. The chain carries TRBV6-1 and TRBJ1-2; D uncertain. V was trimmed by 6 bases and J by 4 bases, leaving 6 bases between them. The germline gives CDR1 MNHNS, CDR2 SASEGT. The CDR3 loop spans 11 amino acids.

The chain combines TRBV30 with TRBJ1-3; the match to TRBD1 covers 7 bases. CDR1 and CDR2 from the germline V gene are GTSNPN and SVGIG (reference sequence). The V and J ends lost 5 bases and 8 bases, in that order; junction bases with no gene match: 12. The CDR3 is 14 amino acids. In DNA, the CDR3 is TGTGCCTGGGCCACAGGGGCGGAGGTCCACACCATATATTTT. Translating gives CAWATGAEVHTIYF. Combining the CDR3 with reference TRBV30 and TRBJ1-3 gives the whole variable domain SQTIHQWPATLVQPVGSPLSLECTVEGTSNPNLYWYRQAAGRGLQLLFYSVGIGQISSEVPQNLSASRPQDRQFILSSKKLLLSDSGFYLCAWATGAEVHTIYFGEGSWLTVV.

Points on this clone: At one end, the junction sequence differs from germline, possibly due to a read error. The chain combines TRBV6-5 with TRBJ2-7; 8 positions agree with TRBD1. The CDR3 covers 16 residues. Looked up from germline, CDR1 is MNHEY and CDR2 is SVGAGI. This chain's CDR3 is CASSLWGAGGSHEQYF. CDR3 DNA: TGTGCCAGCAGTTTATGGGGGGCAGGGGGCTCCCACGAGCAGTACTTC.

CDR3 in amino acids: CASSVGQGAKDTQYF. The CDR3 bases are TGTGCCAGCAGCGTCGGACAGGGGGCGAAAGATACGCAGTATTTT. This chain uses TRBV7-7 with TRBJ2-3, with 11 bases matching TRBD1. CDR1 and CDR2 (germline): SSHAT, FNYEAQ (reference sequence). CDR3 size: 15 residues. V was pared by 5 bases and J by 5 bases, with 6 bases of the junction left unmatched.

This chain links TRBV7-2 with TRBJ2-2; TRBD1 aligns across 10 bases. This CDR3 has 16 amino acids. Germline CDR1 is SGHTA and CDR2 is FQGNSA. Trimming removed 5 bases from V and 6 bases from J; junction bases left unmatched: 9. CDR3 nucleotides: TGTGCCAGCAGCCTTTTAGGGACAGGGGTTCCCGGGGAGCTGTTTTTT. Protein sequence: CASSLLGTGVPGELFF.

The chain joins TRBV2 to TRBJ2-3; TRBD1 might be the D (6 bases). The CDR3 runs to 15 residues. V lost 7 bases to trimming and J lost 1 base, with 15 bases between them. The germline CDR1 and CDR2 sequences are SNHLY and FYNNEI. This chain's CDR3 is CASIRPGEGTDTQYF. CDR3 nucleotide sequence: TGTGCCAGCATTCGGCCAGGGGAAGGCACAGATACGCAGTATTTT.

The chain uses TRBV5-4 and TRBJ2-5, with D perhaps TRBD2 (6 bases). The CDR3 has 14 residues. Deletions cut 0 bases from V and 3 bases from J, with 9 bases between. Germline-derived CDR1 and CDR2 are SGHNT and YYREEE (reference sequence). CDR3 region: CASSLARGKETQYF. The CDR3 DNA is TGTGCCAGCAGCTTGGCCCGGGGGAAAGAGACCCAGTACTTC.

The gene calls are TRBV30 and TRBJ2-5; 9 bases line up with TRBD2. CDR1 GTSNPN and CDR2 SVGIG come from the germline V gene (reference sequence). This CDR3 region has 15 residues. V shed 2 bases and J 2 bases; nucleotides not matched to a gene: 6. The CDR3 DNA reads TGTGCCTGGAGTTTGATAGCGGGAGAACAAGAGACCCAGTACTTC. The encoded protein is CAWSLIAGEQETQYF.

The chain couples TRBV5-6 to TRBJ1-3, with 9 positions matching TRBD1. After removal of 2 bases from V and 0 bases from J, the junction contained 6 bases not matched to a gene. The CDR3 loop spans 17 amino acids. Germline loops: CDR1 SGHDT, CDR2 YYEEEE. CDR3 in amino acids: CASSLRGTGNSGNTIYF. CDR3 nucleotides: TGTGCCAGCAGCTTAAGAGGGACAGGGAACTCTGGAAACACCATATATTTT.

The V and J genes are TRBV7-2 and TRBJ2-3; 8 bases fit TRBD2. The V segment lost 6 bases and the J segment 3 bases; nucleotides outside the gene matches: 8. The CDR3 spans 15 residues. Per germline, CDR1 SGHTA and CDR2 FQGNSA. CDR3 coding DNA: TGTGCCAGCAGACCGCCGGGACTAGATACAGATACGCAGTATTTT. It translates to CASRPPGLDTDTQYF.

This chain joins TRBV2 and TRBJ2-7; 14 positions match TRBD2. V lost 10 bases to trimming and J lost 2 bases; unmatched junction nucleotides: 4. The length of the CDR3 is 14 residues. CDR1 and CDR2 (germline): SNHLY, FYNNEI. The CDR3 loop is CATMTSGRAYEQYF. CDR3 DNA sequence: TGTGCCACTATGACTAGCGGGAGGGCCTACGAGCAGTACTTC.

The chain is built from TRBV27 and TRBJ1-1; the match to TRBD1 covers 8 bases. The germline gives CDR1 MNHEY, CDR2 SMNVEV (reference sequence). V lost 6 bases and J lost 4; bases outside the gene matches: 7. CDR3 length equals 14 residues. The CDR3 DNA sequence: TGTGCCAGCAGGCTGACAGGGGCTCCCACTGAAGCTTTCTTT. This codes for CASRLTGAPTEAFF.

The chain employs TRBV27 and TRBJ2-3; 7 nucleotides align to TRBD1. The CDR3 covers 16 residues. V lost 6 bases, J lost 2 bases, and 11 bases stayed unmatched. Germline values: CDR1 MNHEY, CDR2 SMNVEV (reference sequence). This chain's CDR3 is CASRLTGQRSTDTQYF. Written as DNA, the CDR3 is TGTGCCAGCAGGCTCACGGGACAGAGGTCCACAGATACGCAGTATTTT.

The rearrangement uses TRBV6-5 and TRBJ1-2; 10 positions match TRBD1. The CDR3 is made up of 14 amino acids. CDR1 and CDR2 from the germline V gene are MNHEY and SVGAGI. V shed 6 bases and J 5 bases; nucleotides not matched to a gene: 6. The CDR3 loop is CASRQTGGGYGYTF. The CDR3 DNA sequence: TGTGCCAGCAGGCAGACAGGGGGCGGGTATGGCTACACCTTC.

V and J are TRBV9 and TRBJ2-5; 11 nucleotides match TRBD2. The J segment lost 5 bases and the V segment lost 1 base, leaving 10 bases of the junction unmatched. The germline CDR1 and CDR2 sequences are SGDLS and YYNGEE. The CDR3 is 17 residues long. CDR3 DNA: TGTGCCAGCAGCGTAATGCCGATAGCGGGGGGGCTGGAGACCCAGTACTTC. This sequence encodes CASSVMPIAGGLETQYF.

The V gene is TRBV6-5, the J gene TRBJ1-4; D not resolved. Germline lookup yields CDR1 MNHEY and CDR2 SVGAGI. The germline V and J ends were trimmed by 6 bases and 2 bases, with 13 bases remaining between them. The CDR3 sequence is 15 residues long. The chain's CDR3 is CASRVGGGTNEKLFF. In DNA form, the CDR3 reads TGTGCCAGCAGGGTCGGCGGAGGGACTAATGAAAAACTGTTTTTT.

J is TRBJ2-5 and V is TRBV6-5; 11 bases are shared with TRBD1. The germline V gene has CDR1 MNHEY and CDR2 SVGAGI. CDR3 size: 16 residues. J gave up 3 bases and V 0 bases, and 3 bases lay outside the gene matches. CDR3 DNA: TGTGCCAGCAGTTACTCACCGGGACAGGGGGAAGAGACCCAGTACTTC. Translated: CASSYSPGQGEETQYF.

The rearrangement uses TRBV7-2 and TRBJ1-4; D not certain. Trimming took 5 bases from V and 5 from J, leaving 15 bases between them. The CDR3 has 15 residues. CDR1 is SGHTA and CDR2 is FQGNSA in the germline V gene. The DNA for the CDR3 is TGTGCCAGCAGCCAAAACTCGGGGTGGAATGAAAAACTGTTTTTT. Residues: CASSQNSGWNEKLFF. Together with reference TRBV7-2 and TRBJ1-4, the CDR3 gives the full variable domain: GAGVSQSPSNKVTEKGKDVELRCDPISGHTALYWYRQSLGQGLEFLIYFQGNSAPDKSGLPSDRFSAERTGGSVSTLTIQRTQQEDSAVYLCASSQNSGWNEKLFFGSGTQLSVL.

This rearrangement joins TRBV30 to TRBJ1-4; a weak D match, TRBD1 (5 bases). Per germline, CDR1 GTSNPN and CDR2 SVGIG (reference sequence). With 3 bases removed from V and 2 bases from J, the gap between germline ends came to 13 bases. The CDR3 length is 15 residues. The DNA for the CDR3 is TGTGCCTGGAGCGCGAAGACAGTTACTAATGAAAAACTGTTTTTT. Translating it yields CAWSAKTVTNEKLFF.

This clone occurred once. The chain uses TRBV21-1 and TRBJ1-3. TRBV21-1 constitutes a pseudogene. The CDR3 is 15 residues long. CDR3 DNA sequence: TGTGCCAGCCAAAATGACCTCCCTAGGGGAAACACCATATATTTT. This translates into CASQNDLPRGNTIYF.

This clone was found once. V and J are TRBV12-1 and TRBJ1-5; TRBD1, as called in the table, went unchecked against the DNA. TRBV12-1 has pseudogene status. The CDR3 has 18 amino acids. The CDR3 DNA sequence: TGTGCCAGCAGCTTTTCGGGAAAAGGACAGGGGAATCGTCAGCCCCAGCATTTT. This encodes CASSFSGKGQGNRQPQHF.